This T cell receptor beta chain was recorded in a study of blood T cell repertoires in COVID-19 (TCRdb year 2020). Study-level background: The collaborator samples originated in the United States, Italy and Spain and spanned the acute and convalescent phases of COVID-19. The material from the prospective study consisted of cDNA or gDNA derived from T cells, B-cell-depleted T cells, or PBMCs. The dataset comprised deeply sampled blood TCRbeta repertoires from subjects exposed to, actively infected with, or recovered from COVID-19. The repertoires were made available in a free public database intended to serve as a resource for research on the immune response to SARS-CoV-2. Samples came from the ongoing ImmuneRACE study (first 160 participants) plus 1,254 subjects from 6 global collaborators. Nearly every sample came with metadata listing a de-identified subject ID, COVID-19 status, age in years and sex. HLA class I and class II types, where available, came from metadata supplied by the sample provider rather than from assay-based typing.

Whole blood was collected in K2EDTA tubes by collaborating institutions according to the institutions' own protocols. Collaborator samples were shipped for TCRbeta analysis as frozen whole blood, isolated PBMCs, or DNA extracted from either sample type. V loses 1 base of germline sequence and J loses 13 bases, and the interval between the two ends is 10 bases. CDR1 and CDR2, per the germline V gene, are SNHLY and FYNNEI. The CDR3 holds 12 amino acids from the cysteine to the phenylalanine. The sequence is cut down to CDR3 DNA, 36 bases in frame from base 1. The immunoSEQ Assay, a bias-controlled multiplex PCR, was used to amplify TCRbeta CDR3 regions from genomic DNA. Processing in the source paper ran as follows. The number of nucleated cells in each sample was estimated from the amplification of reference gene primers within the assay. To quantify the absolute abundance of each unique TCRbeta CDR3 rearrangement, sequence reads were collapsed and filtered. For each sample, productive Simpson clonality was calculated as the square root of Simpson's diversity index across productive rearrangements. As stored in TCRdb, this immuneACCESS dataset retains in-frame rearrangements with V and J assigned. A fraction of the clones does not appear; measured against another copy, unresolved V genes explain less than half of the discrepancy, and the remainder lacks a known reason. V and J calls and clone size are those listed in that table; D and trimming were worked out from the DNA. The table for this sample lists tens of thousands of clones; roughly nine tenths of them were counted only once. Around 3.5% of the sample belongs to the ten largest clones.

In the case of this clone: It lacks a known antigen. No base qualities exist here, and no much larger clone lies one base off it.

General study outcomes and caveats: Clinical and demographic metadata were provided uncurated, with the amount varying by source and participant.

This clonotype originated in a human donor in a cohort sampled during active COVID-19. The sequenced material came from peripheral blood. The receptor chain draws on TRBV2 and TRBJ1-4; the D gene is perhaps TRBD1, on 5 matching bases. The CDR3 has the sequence CASSEGGDILFF. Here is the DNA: TGTGCCAGCAGTGAAGGGGGGGATATACTGTTTTTT.